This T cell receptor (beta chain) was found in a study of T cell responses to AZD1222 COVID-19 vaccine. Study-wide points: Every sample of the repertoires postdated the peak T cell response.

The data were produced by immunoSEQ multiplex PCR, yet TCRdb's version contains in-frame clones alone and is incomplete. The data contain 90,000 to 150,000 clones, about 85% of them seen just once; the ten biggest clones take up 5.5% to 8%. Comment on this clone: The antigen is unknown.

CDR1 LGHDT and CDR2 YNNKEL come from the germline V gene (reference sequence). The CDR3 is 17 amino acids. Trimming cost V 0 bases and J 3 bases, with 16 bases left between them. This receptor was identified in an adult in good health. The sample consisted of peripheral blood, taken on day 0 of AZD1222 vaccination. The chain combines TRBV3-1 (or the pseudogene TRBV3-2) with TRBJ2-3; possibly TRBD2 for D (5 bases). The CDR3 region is CASSQDLGSRGTDTQYF. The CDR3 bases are TGTGCCAGCAGCCAAGATCTTGGCAGTCGAGGGACAGATACGCAGTATTTT.